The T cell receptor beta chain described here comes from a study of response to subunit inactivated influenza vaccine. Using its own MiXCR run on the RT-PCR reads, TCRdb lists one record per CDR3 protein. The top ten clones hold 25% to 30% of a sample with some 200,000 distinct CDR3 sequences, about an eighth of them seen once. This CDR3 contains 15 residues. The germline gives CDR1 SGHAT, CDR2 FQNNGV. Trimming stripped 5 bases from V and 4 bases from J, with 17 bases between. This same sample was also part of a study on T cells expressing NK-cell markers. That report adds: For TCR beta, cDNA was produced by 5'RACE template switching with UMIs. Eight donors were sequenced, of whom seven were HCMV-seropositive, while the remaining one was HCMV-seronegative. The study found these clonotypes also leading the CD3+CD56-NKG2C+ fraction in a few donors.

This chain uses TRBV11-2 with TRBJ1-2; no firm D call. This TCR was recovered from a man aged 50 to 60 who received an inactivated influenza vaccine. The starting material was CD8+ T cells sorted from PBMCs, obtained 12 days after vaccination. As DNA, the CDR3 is TGTGCCAGCAGCCCCAACGGGAGGCTACCCTATGGCTACACCTTC. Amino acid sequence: CASSPNGRLPYGYTF.